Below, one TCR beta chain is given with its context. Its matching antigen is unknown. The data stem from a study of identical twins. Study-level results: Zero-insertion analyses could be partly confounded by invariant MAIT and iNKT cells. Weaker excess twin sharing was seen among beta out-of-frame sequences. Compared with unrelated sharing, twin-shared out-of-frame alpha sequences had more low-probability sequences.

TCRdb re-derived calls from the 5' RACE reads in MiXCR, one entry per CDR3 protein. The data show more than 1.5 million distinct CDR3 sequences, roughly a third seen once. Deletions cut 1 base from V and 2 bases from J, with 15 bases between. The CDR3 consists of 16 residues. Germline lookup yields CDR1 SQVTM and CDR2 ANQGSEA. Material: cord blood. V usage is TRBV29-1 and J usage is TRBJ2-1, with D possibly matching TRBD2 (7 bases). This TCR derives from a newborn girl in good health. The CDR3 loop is CSVEGGGAQPYNEQFF. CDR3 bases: TGCAGCGTTGAAGGGGGGGGGGCCCAACCCTACAATGAGCAGTTCTTC.